The clone carrying this T cell receptor (beta chain) has just a few counts. Its matching antigen is unknown. The CDR3 regions of TCR beta were amplified from RNA transcripts. TCR CDR3 regions were first amplified by RT-PCR with HTBI primers. TCRdb redid the calling of the multiplex PCR reads with MiXCR, one entry per CDR3 protein. The table shows around 620,000 distinct CDR3 sequences, with 15% to 20% occurring only once. The record originates from a study of T cells in Graves' hyperthyroidism and ophthalmopathy. CDR3 size: 16 residues. The germline V gene has CDR1 PRHDT and CDR2 FYEKMQ (reference sequence). J gave up 4 bases and V 5 bases, and 8 bases lay outside the gene matches. If no ophthalmopathy progression occurred within 18 months, Graves' hyperthyroidism was stable. General study findings and limits: Prediction of ophthalmopathy progression came a median 6.5 months pre-onset. Using 13 V-J features, a model discriminated ophthalmopathy from stable hyperthyroidism. Blood also held most thyroid clonotypes expanded beyond 0.001.

The chain uses TRBV13 and TRBJ2-5; 12 nucleotides agree with TRBD2. Sequenced: blood. This receptor was identified in a woman in her twenties or thirties with Graves' hyperthyroidism. DNA for the CDR3: TGTGCCAGCAGCACCAGACTAGCGGGAGTTGTAGAGACCCAGTACTTC. It specifies CASSTRLAGVVETQYF.